The 21 T cell receptor beta chains below come from one sample, sequenced in a study of immune evolution from preneoplasia to lung adenocarcinoma (dated by TCRdb to the early 2020s). Libraries were constructed by the immunoSEQ multiplex PCR assay. Imported from immuneACCESS, the table was reduced by TCRdb to in-frame sequences with V and J called. These copies leave out some clones; in studies compared against another copy, an unresolved V gene accounts for under half, and the cause of the remainder is not known. Recorded for this sample are about 6,400 clones; 60% to 80% of them occurred a single time. The top ten clonotypes cover about 3% of the sample. The sample was FFPE minimally invasive lung adenocarcinoma tissue. This specimen's cell subset or site label, per the study, means: micro-invasive lung adenocarcinoma (MIA). These receptors were taken from a person aged 60-79 years with lung adenocarcinoma.

The gene calls are TRBV7-3 and TRBJ1-1; D is undetermined. Per the germline V gene, CDR1 is SGHTA and CDR2 is FQGTGA. V was clipped by 2 bases and J by 1 base, with 5 bases between them. This CDR3 is built from 13 residues. The CDR3 coding sequence is TGTGCCAGCAGCTTAGAACCGAACACTGAAGCTTTCTTT. Translation gives CASSLEPNTEAFF.

This chain joins TRBV18 and TRBJ2-5; D is possibly TRBD2 (6 bases). V lost 4 bases, J lost 4 bases, and 13 bases lay in between. CDR1 is KGHSH and CDR2 is LQKENI in the germline V gene. CDR3 length: 14 amino acids. CDR3 in amino acids: CASSRTMVSETQYF. In DNA form, the CDR3 reads TGTGCCAGCTCACGGACTATGGTCTCAGAGACCCAGTACTTC.

This rearrangement joins TRBV6-1 to TRBJ1-6; the match to TRBD1 covers 8 bases. The length of the CDR3 is 16 residues. Germline values: CDR1 MNHNS, CDR2 SASEGT. V was clipped by 2 bases and J by 8 bases; unmatched bases: 8. For the CDR3, the DNA is TGTGCCAGCAGTGAAATTCTGACAGGGGCGTATTCACCCCTCCACTTT. Translated: CASSEILTGAYSPLHF.

This chain links TRBV5-4 with TRBJ2-7, with 7 bases lining up with TRBD1. Germline V gives CDR1 SGHNT, CDR2 YYREEE (reference sequence). CDR3 length: 15 residues. Trimming cost V 4 bases and J 3 bases; bases outside gene matches: 10. CDR3: CASSKTGTAYYEQYF. The CDR3, as DNA: TGTGCCAGCAGCAAGACCGGGACAGCTTACTACGAGCAGTACTTC.

A few counts support this clone. This rearrangement joins TRBV11-2 to TRBJ2-1; the match to TRBD2 covers 7 bases. Per germline, CDR1 SGHAT and CDR2 FQNNGV. V lost 2 bases and J lost 2; bases outside the gene matches: 0. This CDR3 is 14 amino acids long. The CDR3 coding sequence is TGTGCCAGCAGCTTACTAGCGGCCTACAATGAGCAGTTCTTC. Translating gives CASSLLAAYNEQFF.

This clone was seen only a few times. The chain couples TRBV2 to TRBJ2-3, with 12 nucleotides matching TRBD1. From germline, CDR1 is SNHLY and CDR2 FYNNEI. Trimming cost V 3 bases and J 4 bases; bases outside gene matches: 11. CDR3 size: 18 residues. The CDR3 region has the DNA TGTGCCAGCAGTGAGGGGAGGTCCGGGACAGGGGGCCCAGATACGCAGTATTTT. Its protein is CASSEGRSGTGGPDTQYF.

The CDR3 DNA reads TGTGCCAGCAGACTAGACAGGGATTCCTATGGCTACACCTTC. This codes for CASRLDRDSYGYTF. The V call is TRBV7-2, the J call TRBJ1-2; TRBD1 matches 7 bases. The trim removed 6 bases at V and 4 bases at J, leaving 8 bases unmatched. Germline V gene data show CDR1 as SGHTA and CDR2 as FQGNSA. This CDR3 is 14 amino acids long.

The J gene is TRBJ2-5, the V gene TRBV7-9, with D perhaps matching TRBD2 (5 bases). In germline, CDR1 is SEHNR, CDR2 FQNEAQ (reference sequence). Trimming removed 1 base at V and 6 bases at J, with 15 bases between. The CDR3 has 15 amino acids. The CDR3 is CASSLGPGSAQTQYF. The CDR3 bases are TGTGCCAGCAGCTTAGGTCCGGGGTCCGCCCAGACCCAGTACTTC.

This clone showed up just a few times. V gene TRBV9 combines with J gene TRBJ1-5; TRBD1 might be the D (5 bases). The CDR3 is made up of 15 amino acids. Germline CDR1 SGDLS, CDR2 YYNGEE. V dropped 3 bases and J dropped 2 bases, with 12 bases sitting between them. CDR3 in amino acids: CASSESDSRNQPQHF. For the CDR3, the DNA is TGTGCCAGCAGCGAATCCGACAGCCGCAATCAGCCCCAGCATTTT.

The CDR3 loop reads CATVSDSSGNGYTF. The DNA for the CDR3 is TGTGCCACCGTCTCGGACAGTTCAGGAAATGGCTACACCTTC. The chain recombines TRBV10-3 with TRBJ1-2, with D tentatively TRBD1 (6 bases). The ends were cut back, 10 bases at V and 6 bases at J, with 21 bases in the middle. CDR3 length: 14 residues. Germline V gene data show CDR1 as ENHRY and CDR2 as SYGVKD.

The chain has TRBV4-1 and TRBJ2-5; weak D call: TRBD1 (6 bases). Germline V gene data show CDR1 as MGHRA and CDR2 as YSYEKL. This CDR3 is built from 14 residues. Trimming shortened V by 3 bases and J by 5 bases, and 13 bases separated the two germline ends. CDR3 sequence: CASSQAGDGETQYF. As DNA, the CDR3 is TGCGCCAGCAGCCAGGCAGGGGACGGGGAGACCCAGTACTTC.

The rearrangement uses TRBV2 and TRBJ2-7; 11 nucleotides align to TRBD2. With V trimmed by 4 bases and J by 0 bases, 2 bases remained unmatched. This CDR3 is built from 15 residues. Germline CDR1 and CDR2: SNHLY and FYNNEI. In DNA form, the CDR3 reads TGTGCCAGCAGTGGGGGACTAGCGGACTCCTACGAGCAGTACTTC. Residues: CASSGGLADSYEQYF.

V and J are TRBV7-8 and TRBJ1-2; TRBD1 aligns across 8 bases. This CDR3 comprises 18 residues. Germline lookup yields CDR1 SGHVS and CDR2 FQNEAQ. V dropped 3 bases and J dropped 2; count of bases not matched to a gene: 14. CDR3 coding DNA: TGTGCCAGCAGCTTCCTGATTATACCGGGACAGGCAAACTATGGCTACACCTTC. This codes for CASSFLIIPGQANYGYTF.

This clone has only one observation. The chain links TRBV19 to TRBJ2-1; TRBD1 agrees at 9 bases. The CDR3 sequence is 14 residues long. V lost 5 bases, J lost 10 bases, and 9 bases stayed unmatched. CDR1 and CDR2 from the germline V gene are LNHDA and SQIVND (reference sequence). Here the CDR3 DNA reads TGTGCCAGTAGTCTGGACAGGGGACTTCCCGAGCAGTTCTTC. Translation: CASSLDRGLPEQFF.

The gene calls are TRBV28 and TRBJ1-2, with D uncertain. The V end was cut by 10 bases, the J end by 8 bases, with 23 bases between. CDR3 length: 14 amino acids. Germline V gene sequence: CDR1 MDHEN, CDR2 SYDVKM. CDR3 sequence reads: CATYGIPDTWGYTF. CDR3 DNA sequence: TGTGCCACTTACGGTATTCCAGATACATGGGGCTACACCTTC.

V is TRBV9 and J is TRBJ1-2; D gene ambiguous. With 7 bases removed from V and 3 bases from J, the gap between germline ends came to 10 bases. In germline, CDR1 is SGDLS, CDR2 YYNGEE. This CDR3 has 12 residues. The CDR3 sequence is CASFSAHYGYTF. CDR3 coding DNA: TGTGCCAGCTTCAGCGCCCACTATGGCTACACCTTC.

This clone is large. This sequence joins TRBV5-4 and TRBJ2-7; 13 bases map to TRBD2. The CDR3 is 15 amino acids. The J segment lost 4 bases and the V segment lost 4 bases, leaving 5 bases of the junction unmatched. CDR1 is SGHNT, CDR2 YYREEE, per germline (reference sequence). For the CDR3, the DNA is TGTGCCAGCAGCGTCACTAGCGGGGGGGTTTACGAGCAGTACTTC. Its protein product is CASSVTSGGVYEQYF.

V and J are TRBV15 and TRBJ2-7; D gene uncertain. V was shortened by 5 bases and J by 0 bases, with 14 bases between the two germline ends. This CDR3 has 15 residues. In germline, CDR1 is LNHNV, CDR2 YYDKDF (reference sequence). As DNA, the CDR3 is TGTGCCACCAGCCCAGATCCCCAGTCCTCCTACGAGCAGTACTTC. Its protein is CATSPDPQSSYEQYF.

This chain uses TRBV5-8 with TRBJ1-6; D uncertain. Germline-derived CDR1 and CDR2 are SGHTS and YDEGEE. The CDR3 sequence is 14 residues long. V lost 2 bases and J 7 bases, leaving 10 bases between the germline ends. The CDR3: CASSLWTENSPLHF. The CDR3 DNA is TGTGCCAGCAGCTTATGGACGGAAAATTCACCCCTCCACTTT.

The J gene is TRBJ2-3, the V gene TRBV6-1, with D possibly being TRBD1 (6 bases). From germline, CDR1 is MNHNS and CDR2 SASEGT. The CDR3 loop spans 15 amino acids. V dropped 8 bases and J dropped 0 bases, with 15 bases sitting between them. The CDR3 loop reads CASAQGPTSTDTQYF. DNA of the CDR3: TGTGCCAGCGCACAGGGTCCTACTAGCACAGATACGCAGTATTTT.

V gene TRBV19 combines with J gene TRBJ1-6, with D unclear. The germline V gene encodes CDR1 LNHDA and CDR2 SQIVND (reference sequence). CDR3 length equals 14 residues. V gave up 6 bases and J gave up 3 bases, with 9 bases separating them. This CDR3 is CASRTKGYNSPLHF. The CDR3 coding sequence is TGTGCCAGTAGGACAAAAGGCTATAATTCACCCCTCCACTTT.